This note documents a single T cell receptor (beta chain) sequence. The data are from a study of TIL therapy for anti-PD-1-resistant metastatic lung cancer. Overall study context: Tumors had a median PD-L1 proportion score of 4.5% to 7%. Tumors carried a median 1.5 non-synonymous mutations per megabase.

V lost 3 bases and J 7 bases, leaving 19 bases between the germline ends. CDR3 size: 17 residues. Germline loops: CDR1 MNHNS, CDR2 SASEGT. This was the immunoSEQ v3 assay. Method: immunoSEQ multiplex PCR; TCRdb's copy keeps in-frame clones and lacks some. The repertoire has about 36,000 clones, about 73% of them found once; the top ten carry under 7%. Time point: pre-treatment sample, taken before nivolumab and TIL therapy. This sequence was found in a person aged 25-85 years with non-small cell lung cancer. The sample in question was blood, obtained at baseline. V and J are TRBV6-1 and TRBJ1-6, with D perhaps TRBD1 (6 bases). Written as DNA, the CDR3 is TGTGCCAGCAGTGAGCTATTACAGGGCACGAAAAATTCACCCCTCCACTTT. This gives the protein CASSELLQGTKNSPLHF.